This T cell receptor (beta chain) comes out of a study of T cells after yellow fever vaccination. Study-wide findings and caveats: The CD4 and CD8 compartments had a small share of their clonotypes in common.

This clonotype came up a few times. What it binds is not known. MiXCR, applied by TCRdb to the 5' RACE reads, yields one record per CDR3 protein. Altogether under 600,000 distinct CDR3 sequences are present, less than 25% being singletons, with the ten largest covering less than 20%. There are 17 residues in the CDR3. V was clipped by 2 bases and J by 2 bases; unmatched bases: 10. The V gene's germline CDR1 is MGHRA and CDR2 YSYEKL. The receptor's source is a man younger than 35 who received the YFV17D yellow fever vaccine. Source: PBMCs, taken approximately 22 days after the first yellow fever vaccination. The genes are TRBV4-1 and TRBJ2-3; 7 bases line up with TRBD2. CDR3 bases: TGCGCCAGCAGCCAATTCCCCCCTGCGGGGGACACAGATACGCAGTATTTT. Translation: CASSQFPPAGDTDTQYF.